Only one count was recorded for the clone carrying this T cell receptor beta chain. Its antigen is unidentified. Germline CDR1 MNHEY, CDR2 SVGAGI. The V gene lost 2 bases and the J gene lost 0 bases, with 7 bases spanning the gap. The CDR3 loop spans 14 amino acids. The table came from immunoSEQ multiplex PCR; TCRdb's copy has only in-frame clones and leaves some out. The repertoire consists of more than 200,000 clones, with about 90% occurring once and the leading ten covering 12%. A roughly 120-subject validation cohort, separate from the approximately 670-subject first cohort, supplied the donors. The data belong to a study of cytomegalovirus exposure and HLA in healthy donors. Overall study context: The roughly 120 validation repertoires were reported in a later analysis to have been generated on the same platform as the roughly 700 first-cohort repertoires. Study-wide points: Specificity for CMV antigens was confirmed in vitro for a few of the CMV-associated chains. Usually a TCR sequence was rare, but some public TCRs were found in many donors.

V usage is TRBV6-5 and J usage is TRBJ1-2; D not resolved. This TCR was recovered from a man younger than 30 in good health and CMV-seropositive. Sequenced input: PBMCs. As DNA, the CDR3 is TGTGCCAGCAGTTACGCTGGGACTAACTATGGCTACACCTTC. It encodes CASSYAGTNYGYTF.